Following are 26 T cell receptor beta chains from one sample sequenced in a study of blood T cell repertoires in COVID-19. Measured with immunoSEQ multiplex PCR; TCRdb has only the in-frame clones, and not every one. The sample yields 240,000 or so clones, 87% seen once. Sequencing was done on a sample of peripheral blood. Receptors were obtained from a man in his sixties who had recovered from COVID-19.

J is TRBJ1-1 and V is TRBV20-1, with D unresolved. V was cut by 6 bases and J by 3 bases, with 8 bases left in between. The CDR3 covers 11 residues. Germline V gene sequence: CDR1 DFQATT, CDR2 SNEGSKA (reference sequence). The CDR3, as DNA: TGCAGTGCACCAGGCGACACTGAAGCTTTCTTT. This gives the protein CSAPGDTEAFF.

This chain uses TRBV5-1 with TRBJ1-6, with TRBD1 identical over 7 bases. The CDR3 is made up of 15 amino acids. Germline V gene sequence: CDR1 SGHRS, CDR2 YFSETQ. V was clipped by 1 base and J by 6 bases; unmatched bases: 4. CDR3 sequence: CASSLLGQTNSPLHF. DNA for the CDR3: TGCGCCAGCAGCTTGTTGGGACAGACTAATTCACCCCTCCACTTT.

This clone appeared many times. The chain has TRBV24-1 and TRBJ1-2, with 9 bases fitting TRBD1. J gave up 6 bases and V 8 bases, and 6 bases lay outside the gene matches. The germline V gene encodes CDR1 KGHDR and CDR2 SFDVKD. The CDR3 loop spans 13 amino acids. The CDR3 loop is CATKGQGVNGYTF. The CDR3 DNA reads TGTGCCACCAAGGGACAGGGTGTCAATGGCTACACCTTC.

The genes are TRBV5-6 and TRBJ1-6; 7 positions agree with TRBD1. V shed 2 bases and J 9 bases; nucleotides not matched to a gene: 8. The CDR3 consists of 15 residues. CDR1 is SGHDT, CDR2 YYEEEE, per germline. The CDR3 DNA follows: TGTGCCAGCAGCTTTACCGCAGGGGGTAGTTCACCCCTCCACTTT. Protein sequence: CASSFTAGGSSPLHF.

This clone was picked up one time. CDR3 nucleotides: TGTGCCAGCAACAAAGGACAGGGCGCGAATTCACCCCTCCACTTT. It is translated as CASNKGQGANSPLHF. The gene calls are TRBV11-2 and TRBJ1-6; 8 positions agree with TRBD1. Germline V gene lookup returns CDR1 SGHAT and CDR2 FQNNGV. V gave up 7 bases and J gave up 7 bases; unmatched junction bases: 9. This CDR3 has 15 amino acids. Complete variable domain (other parts from reference TRBV11-2 and TRBJ1-6): EAGVAQSPRYKIIEKRQSVAFWCNPISGHATLYWYQQILGQGPKLLIQFQNNGVVDDSQLPKDRFSAERLKGVDSTLKIQPAKLEDSAVYLCASNKGQGANSPLHFGNGTRLTVT.

This sequence joins TRBV12-5 and TRBJ2-1, with 9 positions matching TRBD2. This CDR3 has 14 residues. Germline trimming cut 4 bases from V and 7 bases from J; bases unmatched to any gene: 5. Germline V gene data show CDR1 as LGHNT and CDR2 as FRNRAP. The CDR3 sequence: CASGSGGGGNEQFF. For the CDR3, the DNA is TGTGCTAGTGGTTCCGGCGGGGGGGGGAATGAGCAGTTCTTC. The entire variable domain, with the rest obtained from reference TRBV12-5 and TRBJ2-1, is as follows: DARVTQTPRHKVTEMGQEVTMRCQPILGHNTVFWYRQTMMQGLELLAYFRNRAPLDDSGMPKDRFSAEMPDATLATLKIQPSEPRDSAVYFCASGSGGGGNEQFFGPGTRLTVL.

This chain uses TRBV5-1 with TRBJ1-2; D is perhaps TRBD1 (5 bases). CDR1 is SGHRS, CDR2 YFSETQ, per germline. The V gene lost 4 bases and the J gene lost 6 bases, with 16 bases spanning the gap. The CDR3 runs to 14 residues. CDR3 coding DNA: TGCGCCAGCAGCGAAGAACAGGCCCTTAATGGCTACACCTTC. It translates to CASSEEQALNGYTF.

The J gene is TRBJ2-5, the V gene TRBV10-1, with 10 bases matching TRBD1. V lost 4 bases and J lost 4; bases outside the gene matches: 6. This CDR3 region has 15 residues. Germline V CDR1 and CDR2: WNHNN, SYGVQD (reference sequence). For the CDR3, the DNA is TGCGCCAGCAGTGCCGGGACAGGGGAAGGAGAGACCCAGTACTTC. Translated: CASSAGTGEGETQYF.

This chain links TRBV2 with TRBJ2-4; D might be TRBD1 (6 bases). Between the trimmed V and J ends, which lost 8 bases and 1 base, there was a span of 9 bases. This CDR3 has 13 amino acids. Germline CDR1 SNHLY, CDR2 FYNNEI. CDR3 coding DNA: TGTGCCAGCCGGGACAATGCCAAAAACATTCAGTACTTC. This translates into CASRDNAKNIQYF.

V usage is TRBV5-6 and J usage is TRBJ1-3; maybe TRBD1 (6 bases). The V end was cut by 3 bases, the J end by 0 bases, with 13 bases between. CDR3 length equals 16 residues. Germline CDR1 is SGHDT and CDR2 is YYEEEE. CDR3 nucleotide sequence: TGTGCCAGCAGCTCGAGGACAGTTCCCTCTGGAAACACCATATATTTT. Its protein is CASSSRTVPSGNTIYF. Supplemented by reference TRBV5-6 and TRBJ1-3, the full variable domain reads DAGVTQSPTHLIKTRGQQVTLRCSPKSGHDTVSWYQQALGQGPQFIFQYYEEEERQRGNFPDRFSGHQFPNYSSELNVNALLLGDSALYLCASSSRTVPSGNTIYFGEGSWLTVV.

This clone was seen once. The V call is TRBV19, the J call TRBJ2-2, with 12 bases fitting TRBD2. This CDR3 contains 17 residues. In germline, CDR1 is LNHDA, CDR2 SQIVND (reference sequence). The ends lost 5 bases at V and 6 bases at J; junction bases unmatched: 10. CDR3 amino acids: CASSPRKLAGGAGELFF. In DNA form, the CDR3 reads TGTGCCAGTAGTCCCCGAAAACTAGCGGGGGGCGCCGGGGAGCTGTTTTTT. Full variable domain (rest looked up from reference TRBV19 and TRBJ2-2): DGGITQSPKYLFRKEGQNVTLSCEQNLNHDAMYWYRQDPGQGLRLIYYSQIVNDFQKGDIAEGYSVSREKKESFPLTVTSAQKNPTAFYLCASSPRKLAGGAGELFFGEGSRLTVL.

The J gene is TRBJ2-4, the V gene TRBV6-5; 8 nucleotides line up with TRBD2. The V gene end was trimmed by 4 bases and the J gene end by 9 bases; junction bases not matched to a gene: 2. The CDR3 has 12 residues. Germline V gene sequence: CDR1 MNHEY, CDR2 SVGAGI. CDR3 sequence: CASSSTSGIQYF. CDR3 nucleotides: TGTGCCAGCAGTTCCACTAGCGGCATTCAGTACTTC.

This rearrangement joins TRBV6-1 to TRBJ1-1; tentative D call: TRBD1 (6 bases). CDR1 is MNHNS, CDR2 SASEGT, per germline. Between the trimmed V and J ends, which lost 3 bases and 2 bases, there was a span of 13 bases. There are 15 residues in the CDR3. CDR3 sequence reads: CASSDTRTANTEAFF. For the CDR3, the DNA is TGTGCCAGCAGTGACACCCGGACAGCCAACACTGAAGCTTTCTTT.

The chain links TRBV3-1 (or the pseudogene TRBV3-2) to TRBJ2-2, with 9 bases lining up with TRBD1. Trimming took 4 bases from V and 5 from J; bases not matched to a gene: 8. Germline V CDR1 and CDR2: LGHDT, YNNKEL (reference sequence). The CDR3 length is 16 residues. In DNA, the CDR3 is TGTGCCAGCAGCCGCCGGGACAGGGCTAGGACCGGGGAGCTGTTTTTT. Translation: CASSRRDRARTGELFF.

This chain connects TRBV9 to TRBJ1-2, with TRBD1 matching over 11 bases. The germline V gene encodes CDR1 SGDLS and CDR2 YYNGEE. The CDR3 loop spans 15 amino acids. V trimming: 4 bases; J trimming: 7 bases; junction bases outside the gene matches: 9. CDR3 nucleotide sequence: TGTGCCAGCAGCCTCACCGGGACAGGGGGTAGTGGCTACACCTTC. Translating gives CASSLTGTGGSGYTF.

In DNA, the CDR3 is TGTGCCAGCAGCGTAGAGGCTAGCGGACCCACAGATACGCAGTATTTT. This translates into CASSVEASGPTDTQYF. The V and J genes are TRBV9 and TRBJ2-3; 7 positions match TRBD2. CDR1 is SGDLS, CDR2 YYNGEE, per germline. CDR3 length equals 16 residues. V was pared by 0 bases and J by 2 bases, with 6 bases of the junction left unmatched.

There are a few counts of this clone. The chain has TRBV6-1 and TRBJ2-3; 7 bases are a match to TRBD1. Trimming cost V 2 bases and J 4 bases; bases outside gene matches: 3. Germline CDR1 and CDR2: MNHNS and SASEGT. The CDR3 is 14 amino acids. DNA for the CDR3: TGTGCCAGCAGTGAACCCCAGGGGGCAGATACGCAGTATTTT. It codes for CASSEPQGADTQYF.

This chain joins TRBV24-1 and TRBJ2-2; D remains ambiguous. Germline V gene data show CDR1 as KGHDR and CDR2 as SFDVKD. The CDR3 is made up of 16 amino acids. Trimming left V 0 bases short and J 0 bases short, with 7 bases between. CDR3 nucleotide sequence: TGTGCCACCAGTGATTTGCCGAGCTCGAACACCGGGGAGCTGTTTTTT. This sequence encodes CATSDLPSSNTGELFF.

The chain combines TRBV19 with TRBJ1-5; D is possibly TRBD1 (6 bases). With 7 bases removed from V and 0 bases from J, the gap between germline ends came to 13 bases. Germline CDR1 is LNHDA and CDR2 is SQIVND (reference sequence). This CDR3 spans 15 amino acids. DNA for the CDR3: TGTGCCAGTATCGGGACACTGTATAGCAATCAGCCCCAGCATTTT. Translation gives CASIGTLYSNQPQHF.

The CDR3 DNA sequence: TGTGCCAGCAGCCGCCGACAGGGTCGCCCAGACCGTTCCTACGAGCAGTACTTC. This codes for CASSRRQGRPDRSYEQYF. The chain links TRBV5-8 to TRBJ2-7, with 7 bases aligning to TRBD1. Germline V lookup: CDR1 SGHTS, CDR2 YDEGEE. V was pared by 4 bases and J by 1 base, with 17 bases of the junction left unmatched. CDR3 length: 18 residues.

A remark on this clone: Other DNA variants within this sample encode the same CDR3. The rearrangement uses TRBV30 and TRBJ1-2; TRBD1 matches at 7 bases. From germline, CDR1 is GTSNPN and CDR2 SVGIG (reference sequence). The CDR3 extends over 13 amino acids. V shed 2 bases, J shed 5 bases, and the junction held 5 bases outside the gene matches. The CDR3, as DNA: TGTGCCTGGAGTTGGACAGGTGATTATGGCTACACCTTC. It yields the protein CAWSWTGDYGYTF. The entire variable domain, with the rest obtained from reference TRBV30 and TRBJ1-2, is as follows: SQTIHQWPATLVQPVGSPLSLECTVEGTSNPNLYWYRQAAGRGLQLLFYSVGIGQISSEVPQNLSASRPQDRQFILSSKKLLLSDSGFYLCAWSWTGDYGYTFGSGTRLTVV.

The chain joins TRBV5-6 to TRBJ2-3; 11 bases align to TRBD2. Trimming took 5 bases from V and 0 from J; bases not matched to a gene: 11. CDR1 and CDR2 from the germline V gene are SGHDT and YYEEEE. The CDR3 has 18 residues. The CDR3 loop is CASSYTSGGLSSTDTQYF. Written as DNA, the CDR3 is TGTGCCAGCAGTTATACTAGCGGGGGACTATCTAGCACAGATACGCAGTATTTT.

V and J are TRBV18 and TRBJ2-5; the D is unclear. The CDR3 extends over 13 amino acids. Trimming took off 3 bases at V and 2 bases at J, with 7 bases between the two ends. The germline gives CDR1 KGHSH, CDR2 LQKENI. Here the CDR3 DNA reads TGTGCCAGCTCACCTCAGAAACAAGAGACCCAGTACTTC. Its translation is CASSPQKQETQYF.

V is TRBV5-1 and J is TRBJ2-5, with TRBD2 matching 8 bases. The V segment lost 0 bases and the J segment 1 base; nucleotides outside the gene matches: 2. The CDR3 spans 15 residues. In germline, CDR1 is SGHRS, CDR2 YFSETQ. CDR3 sequence reads: CASSLGRGAQETQYF. The CDR3 DNA sequence: TGCGCCAGCAGCTTGGGGCGGGGGGCCCAAGAGACCCAGTACTTC.

The chain carries TRBV10-2 and TRBJ2-5; possibly TRBD2 for D (6 bases). The CDR3 is 13 residues long. V was shortened by 7 bases and J by 5 bases, with 14 bases between the two germline ends. CDR1 is WSHSY, CDR2 SAAADI, per germline. The CDR3 nucleotides are TGCGCCAGCAATGGGGGGAGGATGGAGACCCAGTACTTC. Amino acid sequence: CASNGGRMETQYF.

The chain combines TRBV5-1 with TRBJ2-5; 12 nucleotides match TRBD2. The CDR3 has 15 amino acids. Losses at the gene ends were 0 bases for V and 4 bases for J; bases not matched to a gene: 1. CDR1 SGHRS and CDR2 YFSETQ come from the germline V gene. The CDR3 nucleotides are TGCGCCAGCAGCTTGGGACTAGCGGGGGCAGAGACCCAGTACTTC. Its protein product is CASSLGLAGAETQYF.